This T cell receptor beta chain was found in a study of blood T cell repertoires in COVID-19. Across the whole study: Sites across the United States, Italy and Spain contributed samples from acute and convalescent COVID-19.

Trimming took 4 bases from V and 11 from J; bases not matched to a gene: 9. This CDR3 comprises 13 residues. Germline V CDR1 and CDR2: SGHDT, YYEEEE. Original handling: Amplifying reference gene primers gave estimates of nucleated cell counts. The repertoire was sequenced with immunoSEQ multiplex PCR; TCRdb's copy has only in-frame clones and lacks some. Clonal size and the V and J genes are those of that table, whereas D and trimming came from the DNA. The sample carries roughly 86,000 clones, around 80% recorded once. The chain couples TRBV5-6 to TRBJ2-1; 7 nucleotides agree with TRBD1. The receptor was derived from a human donor in a cohort sampled during active COVID-19. The specimen sequenced was peripheral blood. The DNA of the CDR3 is TGTGCCAGCAGCCCCCTAGTCAGGGGGAAGCAGTTCTTC. Amino acids: CASSPLVRGKQFF.